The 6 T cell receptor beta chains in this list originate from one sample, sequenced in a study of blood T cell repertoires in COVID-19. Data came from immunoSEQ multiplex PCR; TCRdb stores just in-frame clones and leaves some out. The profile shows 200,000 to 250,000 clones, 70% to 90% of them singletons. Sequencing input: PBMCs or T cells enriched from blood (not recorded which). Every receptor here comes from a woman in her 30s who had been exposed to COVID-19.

The DNA for the CDR3 is TGTGCCAGCACCATTCCGGAGGGACGAGCTTTCTTT. Protein product: CASTIPEGRAFF. The chain links TRBV6-5 to TRBJ1-1; a possible D gene is TRBD1 (5 bases). V dropped 7 bases and J dropped 10 bases, with 16 bases sitting between them. The V gene's germline CDR1 is MNHEY and CDR2 SVGAGI. CDR3 length equals 12 residues.

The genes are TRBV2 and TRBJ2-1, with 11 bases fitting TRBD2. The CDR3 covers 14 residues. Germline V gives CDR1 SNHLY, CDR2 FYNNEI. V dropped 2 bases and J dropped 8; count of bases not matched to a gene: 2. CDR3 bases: TGTGCCAGCAGTGAACTAGCGGGGGGCTATGAGCAGTTCTTC. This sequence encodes CASSELAGGYEQFF. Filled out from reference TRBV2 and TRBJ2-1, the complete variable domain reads EPEVTQTPSHQVTQMGQEVILRCVPISNHLYFYWYRQILGQKVEFLVSFYNNEISEKSEIFDDQFSVERPDGSNFTLKIRSTKLEDSAMYFCASSELAGGYEQFFGPGTRLTVL.

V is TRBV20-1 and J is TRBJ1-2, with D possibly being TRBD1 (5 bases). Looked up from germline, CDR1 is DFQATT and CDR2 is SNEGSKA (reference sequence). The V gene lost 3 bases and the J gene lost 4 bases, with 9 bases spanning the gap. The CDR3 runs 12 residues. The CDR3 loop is CSASGQFYGYTF. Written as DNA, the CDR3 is TGCAGTGCTAGTGGACAATTCTATGGCTACACCTTC.

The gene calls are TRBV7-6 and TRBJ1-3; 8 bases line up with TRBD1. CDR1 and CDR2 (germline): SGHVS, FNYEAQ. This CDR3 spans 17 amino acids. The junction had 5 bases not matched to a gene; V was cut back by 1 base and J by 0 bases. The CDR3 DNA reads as TGTGCCAGCAGCTTAGGACAACAGGGGGGCTCTGGAAACACCATATATTTT. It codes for CASSLGQQGGSGNTIYF.

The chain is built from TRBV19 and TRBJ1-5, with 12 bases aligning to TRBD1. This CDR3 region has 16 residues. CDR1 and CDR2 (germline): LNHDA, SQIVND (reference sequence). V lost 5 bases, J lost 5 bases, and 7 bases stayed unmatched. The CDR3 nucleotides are TGTGCCAGTAGTCCTGGGACAGGGGGCCTCCATCAGCCCCAGCATTTT. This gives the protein CASSPGTGGLHQPQHF.

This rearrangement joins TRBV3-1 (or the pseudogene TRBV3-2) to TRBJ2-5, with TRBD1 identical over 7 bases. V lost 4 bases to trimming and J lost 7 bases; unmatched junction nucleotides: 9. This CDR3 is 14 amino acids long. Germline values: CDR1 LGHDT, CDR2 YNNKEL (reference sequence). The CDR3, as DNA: TGTGCCAGCAGCCTCGTGACAGGGCTGGGGACCCAGTACTTC. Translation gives CASSLVTGLGTQYF.